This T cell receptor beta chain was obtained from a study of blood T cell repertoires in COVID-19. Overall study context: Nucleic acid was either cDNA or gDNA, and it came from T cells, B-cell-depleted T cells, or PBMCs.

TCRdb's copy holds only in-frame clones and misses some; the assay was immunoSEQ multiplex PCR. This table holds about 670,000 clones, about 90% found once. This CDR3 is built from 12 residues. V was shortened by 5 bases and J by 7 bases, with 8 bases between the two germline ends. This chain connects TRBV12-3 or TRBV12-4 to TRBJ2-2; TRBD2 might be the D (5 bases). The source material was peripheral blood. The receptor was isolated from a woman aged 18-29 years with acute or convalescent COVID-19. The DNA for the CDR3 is TGTGCCAGCAGTCCCGGGGTCGGGGAGCTGTTTTTT. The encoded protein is CASSPGVGELFF.